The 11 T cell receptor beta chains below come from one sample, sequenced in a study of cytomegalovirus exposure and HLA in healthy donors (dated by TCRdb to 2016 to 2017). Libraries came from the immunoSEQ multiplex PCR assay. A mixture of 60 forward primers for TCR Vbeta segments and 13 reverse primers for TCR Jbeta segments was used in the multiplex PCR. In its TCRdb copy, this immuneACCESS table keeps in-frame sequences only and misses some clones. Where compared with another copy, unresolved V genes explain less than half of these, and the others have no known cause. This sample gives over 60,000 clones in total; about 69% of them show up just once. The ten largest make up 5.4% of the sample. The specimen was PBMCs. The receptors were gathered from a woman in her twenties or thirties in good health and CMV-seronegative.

The CDR3 nucleotides are TGTGCCAGGCTCAGACTAATGAACACTGAAGCTTTCTTT. Translation: CARLRLMNTEAFF. The V call is TRBV2, the J call TRBJ1-1; D ambiguous. CDR1 is SNHLY, CDR2 FYNNEI, per germline. The CDR3 is made up of 13 amino acids. Trimming removed 9 bases at V and 0 bases at J, with 11 bases between.

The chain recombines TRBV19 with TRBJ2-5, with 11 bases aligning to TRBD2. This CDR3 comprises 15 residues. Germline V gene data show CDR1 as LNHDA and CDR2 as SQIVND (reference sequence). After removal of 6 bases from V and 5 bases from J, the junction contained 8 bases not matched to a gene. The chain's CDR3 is CASRNLAGGGETQYF. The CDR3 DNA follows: TGTGCCAGTAGGAATCTAGCGGGAGGAGGCGAGACCCAGTACTTC. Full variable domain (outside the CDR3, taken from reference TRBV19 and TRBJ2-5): DGGITQSPKYLFRKEGQNVTLSCEQNLNHDAMYWYRQDPGQGLRLIYYSQIVNDFQKGDIAEGYSVSREKKESFPLTVTSAQKNPTAFYLCASRNLAGGGETQYFGPGTRLLVL.

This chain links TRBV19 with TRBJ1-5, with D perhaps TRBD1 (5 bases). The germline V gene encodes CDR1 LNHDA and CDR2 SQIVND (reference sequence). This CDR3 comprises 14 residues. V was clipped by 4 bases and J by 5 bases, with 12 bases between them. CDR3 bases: TGTGCCAGTAGTACGGTGCAGGGATATCAGCCCCAGCATTTT. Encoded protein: CASSTVQGYQPQHF. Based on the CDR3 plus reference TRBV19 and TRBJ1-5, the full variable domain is DGGITQSPKYLFRKEGQNVTLSCEQNLNHDAMYWYRQDPGQGLRLIYYSQIVNDFQKGDIAEGYSVSREKKESFPLTVTSAQKNPTAFYLCASSTVQGYQPQHFGDGTRLSIL.

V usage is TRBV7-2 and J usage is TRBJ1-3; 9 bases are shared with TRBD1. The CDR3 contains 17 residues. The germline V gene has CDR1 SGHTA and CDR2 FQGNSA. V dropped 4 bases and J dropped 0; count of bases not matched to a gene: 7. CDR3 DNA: TGTGCCAGCAGCTGGGGCACAGGGGGCCGCTCTGGAAACACCATATATTTT. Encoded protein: CASSWGTGGRSGNTIYF.

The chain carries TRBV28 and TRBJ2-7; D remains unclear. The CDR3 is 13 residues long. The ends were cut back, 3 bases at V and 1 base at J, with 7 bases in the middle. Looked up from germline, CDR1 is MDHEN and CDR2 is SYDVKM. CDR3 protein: CASSLGHSYEQYF. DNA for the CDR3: TGTGCCAGCAGTTTGGGCCATTCCTACGAGCAGTACTTC.

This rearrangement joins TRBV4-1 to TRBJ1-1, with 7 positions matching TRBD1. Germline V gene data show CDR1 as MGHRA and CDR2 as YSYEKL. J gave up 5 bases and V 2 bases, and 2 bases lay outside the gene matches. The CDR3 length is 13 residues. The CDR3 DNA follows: TGCGCCAGCAGCCAACCACAGGGGACTGAAGCTTTCTTT. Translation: CASSQPQGTEAFF.

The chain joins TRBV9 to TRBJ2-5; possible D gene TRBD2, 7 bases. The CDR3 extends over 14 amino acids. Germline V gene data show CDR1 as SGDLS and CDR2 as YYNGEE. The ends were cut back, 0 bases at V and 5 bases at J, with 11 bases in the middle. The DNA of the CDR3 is TGTGCCAGCAGCGTAGGGGGGGGCGCCGAGACCCAGTACTTC. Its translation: CASSVGGGAETQYF. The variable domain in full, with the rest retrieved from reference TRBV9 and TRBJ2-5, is DSGVTQTPKHLITATGQRVTLRCSPRSGDLSVYWYQQSLDQGLQFLIQYYNGEERAKGNILERFSAQQFPDLHSELNLSSLELGDSALYFCASSVGGGAETQYFGPGTRLLVL.

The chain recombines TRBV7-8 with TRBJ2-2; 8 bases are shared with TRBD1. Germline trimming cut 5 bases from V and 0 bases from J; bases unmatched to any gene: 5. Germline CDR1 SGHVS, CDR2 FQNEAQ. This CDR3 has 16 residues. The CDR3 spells CASSVRDRTNTGELFF. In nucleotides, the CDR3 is TGTGCCAGCAGCGTCCGGGACAGGACGAACACCGGGGAGCTGTTTTTT.

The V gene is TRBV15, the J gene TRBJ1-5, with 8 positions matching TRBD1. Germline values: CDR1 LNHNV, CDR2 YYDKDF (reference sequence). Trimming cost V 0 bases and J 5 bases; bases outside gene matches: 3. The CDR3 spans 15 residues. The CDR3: CATSRDQGADQPQHF. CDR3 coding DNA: TGTGCCACCAGCAGAGATCAGGGGGCGGATCAGCCCCAGCATTTT.

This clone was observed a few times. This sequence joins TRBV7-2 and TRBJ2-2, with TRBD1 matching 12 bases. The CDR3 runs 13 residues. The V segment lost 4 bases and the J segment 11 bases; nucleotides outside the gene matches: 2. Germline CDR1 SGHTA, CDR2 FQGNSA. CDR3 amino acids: CASSWGQGAELFF. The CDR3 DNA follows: TGTGCCAGCAGCTGGGGACAGGGGGCCGAGCTGTTTTTT.

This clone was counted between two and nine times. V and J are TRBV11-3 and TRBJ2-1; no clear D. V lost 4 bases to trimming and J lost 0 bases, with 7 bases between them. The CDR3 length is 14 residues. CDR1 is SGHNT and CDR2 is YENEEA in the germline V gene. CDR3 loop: CASSSTSSYNEQFF. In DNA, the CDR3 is TGTGCCAGCAGCTCGACAAGCTCCTACAATGAGCAGTTCTTC. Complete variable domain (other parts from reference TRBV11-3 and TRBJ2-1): EAGVVQSPRYKIIEKKQPVAFWCNPISGHNTLYWYLQNLGQGPELLIRYENEEAVDDSQLPKDRFSAERLKGVDSTLKIQPAELGDSAVYLCASSSTSSYNEQFFGPGTRLTVL.